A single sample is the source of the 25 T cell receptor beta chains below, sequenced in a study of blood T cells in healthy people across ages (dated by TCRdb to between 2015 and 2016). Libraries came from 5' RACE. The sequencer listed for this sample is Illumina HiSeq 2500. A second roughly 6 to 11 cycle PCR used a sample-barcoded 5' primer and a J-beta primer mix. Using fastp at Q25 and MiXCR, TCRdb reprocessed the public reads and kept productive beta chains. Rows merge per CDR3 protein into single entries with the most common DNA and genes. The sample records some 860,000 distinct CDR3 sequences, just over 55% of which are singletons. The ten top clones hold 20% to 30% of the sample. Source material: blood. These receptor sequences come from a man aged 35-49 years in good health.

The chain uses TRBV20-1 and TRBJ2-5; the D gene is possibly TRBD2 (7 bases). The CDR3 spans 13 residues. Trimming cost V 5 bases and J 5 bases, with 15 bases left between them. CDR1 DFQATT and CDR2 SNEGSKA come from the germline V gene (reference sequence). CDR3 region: CSAGGGVGETQYF. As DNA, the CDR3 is TGCAGTGCTGGGGGGGGCGTCGGTGAGACCCAGTACTTC.

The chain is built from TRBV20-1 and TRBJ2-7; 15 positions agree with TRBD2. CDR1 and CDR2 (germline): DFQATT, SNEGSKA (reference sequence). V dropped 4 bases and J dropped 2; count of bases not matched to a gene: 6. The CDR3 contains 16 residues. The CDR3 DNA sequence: TGCAGTGCTACCAAGGGACTAGCGGGAGGCGCCTACGAGCAGTACTTC. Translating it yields CSATKGLAGGAYEQYF.

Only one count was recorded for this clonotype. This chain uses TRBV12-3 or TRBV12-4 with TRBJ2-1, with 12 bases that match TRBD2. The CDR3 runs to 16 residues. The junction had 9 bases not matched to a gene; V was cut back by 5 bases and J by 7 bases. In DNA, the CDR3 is TGTGCCAGCAGTCCAATCCTAGCGGGGGGGCAAAATGAGCAGTTCTTC. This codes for CASSPILAGGQNEQFF.

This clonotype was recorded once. Written as DNA, the CDR3 is TGCGCCAGCAGTGAGACAGGTTTGGGTGGCTACACCTTC. Encoded protein: CASSETGLGGYTF. This chain uses TRBV10-2 with TRBJ1-2, with D maybe TRBD1 (5 bases). V was trimmed by 2 bases and J by 7 bases, leaving 11 bases between them. The CDR3 has 13 residues. Germline V gene lookup returns CDR1 WSHSY and CDR2 SAAADI.

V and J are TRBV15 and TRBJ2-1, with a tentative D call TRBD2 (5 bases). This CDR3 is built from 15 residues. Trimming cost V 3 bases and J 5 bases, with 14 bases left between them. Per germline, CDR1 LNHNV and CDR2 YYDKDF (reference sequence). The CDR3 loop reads CATSSDVRGDNEQFF. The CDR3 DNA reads TGTGCCACCAGCAGCGATGTCCGGGGTGACAATGAGCAGTTCTTC.

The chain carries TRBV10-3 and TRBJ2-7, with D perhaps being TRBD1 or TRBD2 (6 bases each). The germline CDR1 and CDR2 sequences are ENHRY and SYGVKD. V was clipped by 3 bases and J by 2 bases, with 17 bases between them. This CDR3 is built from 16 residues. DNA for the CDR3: TGTGCCATCAGTGATCCTAGGTCGGGGGACACCTACGAGCAGTACTTC. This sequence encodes CAISDPRSGDTYEQYF.

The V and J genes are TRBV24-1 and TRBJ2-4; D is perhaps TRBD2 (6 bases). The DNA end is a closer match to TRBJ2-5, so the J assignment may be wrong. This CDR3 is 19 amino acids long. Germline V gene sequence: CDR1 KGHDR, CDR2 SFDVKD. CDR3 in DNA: TGTGCCACCAGTGATTTGCGGAGTCTGTCCCGGGACTTGCAAGAGACCCAGTACTTC. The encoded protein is CATSDLRSLSRDLQETQYF.

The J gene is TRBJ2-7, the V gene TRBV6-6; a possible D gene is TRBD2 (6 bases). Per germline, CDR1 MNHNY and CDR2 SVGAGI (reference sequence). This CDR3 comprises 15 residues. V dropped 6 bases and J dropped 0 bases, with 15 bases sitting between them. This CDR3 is CASSQTGLSSYEQYF. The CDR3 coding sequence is TGTGCCAGCAGCCAAACGGGACTGAGCTCCTACGAGCAGTACTTC.

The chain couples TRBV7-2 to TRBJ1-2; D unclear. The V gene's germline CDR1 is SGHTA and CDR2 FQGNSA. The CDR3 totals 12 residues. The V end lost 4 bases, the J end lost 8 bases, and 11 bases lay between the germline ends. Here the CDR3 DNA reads TGTGCCAGCAGCTATCCCTCCGGGGGCTACACCTTC. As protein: CASSYPSGGYTF.

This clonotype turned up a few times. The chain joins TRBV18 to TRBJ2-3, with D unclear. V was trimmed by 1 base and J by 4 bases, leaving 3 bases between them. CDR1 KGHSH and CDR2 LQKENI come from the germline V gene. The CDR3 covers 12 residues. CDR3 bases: TGTGCCAGCTCACCACTTTCAGATACGCAGTATTTT. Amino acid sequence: CASSPLSDTQYF.

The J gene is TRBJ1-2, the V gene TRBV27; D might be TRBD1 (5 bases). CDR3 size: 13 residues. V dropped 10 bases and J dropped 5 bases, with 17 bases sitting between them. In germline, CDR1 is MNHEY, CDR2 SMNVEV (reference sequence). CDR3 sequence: CATRGRNRYGYTF. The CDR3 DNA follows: TGTGCCACACGGGGGAGGAATCGGTATGGCTACACCTTC.

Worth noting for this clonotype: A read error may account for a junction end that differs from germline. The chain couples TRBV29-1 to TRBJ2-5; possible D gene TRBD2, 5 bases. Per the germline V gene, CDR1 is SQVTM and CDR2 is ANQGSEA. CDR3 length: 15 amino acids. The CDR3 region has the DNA TGCAGCGTTGAGGGGAACGGGATCCTAAAAGAGACCCGGTACTTC. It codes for CSVEGNGILKETRYF.

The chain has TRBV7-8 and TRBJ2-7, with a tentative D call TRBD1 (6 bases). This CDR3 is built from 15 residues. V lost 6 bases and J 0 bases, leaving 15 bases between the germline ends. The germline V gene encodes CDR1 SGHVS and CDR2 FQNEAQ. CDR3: CASSSRTDRSYEQYF. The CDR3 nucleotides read TGTGCCAGCAGTTCGCGGACAGACCGCTCCTACGAGCAGTACTTC.

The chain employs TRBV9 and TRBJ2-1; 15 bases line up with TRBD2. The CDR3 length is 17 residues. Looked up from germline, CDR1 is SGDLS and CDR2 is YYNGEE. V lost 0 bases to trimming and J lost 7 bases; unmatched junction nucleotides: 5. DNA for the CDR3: TGTGCCAGCAGCGTAGCCTGGACTAGCGGGGGGGGGAATGAGCAGTTCTTC. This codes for CASSVAWTSGGGNEQFF.

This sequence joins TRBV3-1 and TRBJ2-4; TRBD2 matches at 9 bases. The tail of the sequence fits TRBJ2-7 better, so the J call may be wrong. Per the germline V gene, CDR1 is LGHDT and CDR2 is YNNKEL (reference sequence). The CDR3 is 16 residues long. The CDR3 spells CASSARPRTSVYEQYF. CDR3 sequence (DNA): TGTGCCAGCAGCGCACGACCTAGGACTAGCGTTTACGAGCAGTACTTC.

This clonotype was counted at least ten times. CDR3 loop: CAIRYDRRKETQYF. CDR3 sequence (DNA): TGTGCCATCAGATACGACAGGAGAAAAGAGACCCAGTACTTC. This rearrangement joins TRBV10-3 to TRBJ2-5; TRBD1 is a possible D gene (6 bases). The V gene's germline CDR1 is ENHRY and CDR2 SYGVKD. V was pared by 6 bases and J by 3 bases, with 14 bases between. CDR3 length: 14 residues.

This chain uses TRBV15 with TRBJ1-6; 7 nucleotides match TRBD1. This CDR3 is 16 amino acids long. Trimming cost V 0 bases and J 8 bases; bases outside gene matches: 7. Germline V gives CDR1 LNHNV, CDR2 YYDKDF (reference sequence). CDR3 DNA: TGTGCCACCAGCAGAGATGGTCCAGGGGGGGATTCACCCCTCCACTTT. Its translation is CATSRDGPGGDSPLHF.

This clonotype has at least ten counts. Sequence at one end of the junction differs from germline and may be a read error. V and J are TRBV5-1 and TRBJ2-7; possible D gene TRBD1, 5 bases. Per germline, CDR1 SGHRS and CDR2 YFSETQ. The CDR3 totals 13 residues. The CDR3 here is CASSVAGSYEQYF. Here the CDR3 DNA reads TGTGCCAGCAGTGTAGCAGGGTCCTACGAGCAGTACTTC.

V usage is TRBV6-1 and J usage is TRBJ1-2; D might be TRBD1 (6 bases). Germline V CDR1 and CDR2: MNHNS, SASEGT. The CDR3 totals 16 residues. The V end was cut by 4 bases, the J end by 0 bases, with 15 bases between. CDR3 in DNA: TGTGCCAGCAGTGCCCAAAGGGACACCGCTAACTATGGCTACACCTTC. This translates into CASSAQRDTANYGYTF.

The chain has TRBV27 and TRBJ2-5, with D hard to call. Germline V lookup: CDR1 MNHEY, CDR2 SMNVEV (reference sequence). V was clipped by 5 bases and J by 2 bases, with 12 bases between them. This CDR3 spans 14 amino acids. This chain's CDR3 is CASSTAWQQETQYF. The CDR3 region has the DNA TGTGCCAGCAGTACAGCCTGGCAACAAGAGACCCAGTACTTC.

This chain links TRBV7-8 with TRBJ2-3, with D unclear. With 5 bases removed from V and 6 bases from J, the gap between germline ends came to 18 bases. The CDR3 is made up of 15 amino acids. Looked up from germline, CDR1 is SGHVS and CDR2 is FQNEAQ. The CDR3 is CASSPNRAQGDTQYF. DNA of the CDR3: TGTGCCAGCAGCCCCAATCGGGCCCAAGGGGATACGCAGTATTTT.

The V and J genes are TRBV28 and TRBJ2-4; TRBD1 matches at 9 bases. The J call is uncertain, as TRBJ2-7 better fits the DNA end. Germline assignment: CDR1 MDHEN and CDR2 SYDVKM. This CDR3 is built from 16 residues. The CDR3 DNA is TGTGCCAGCAGTTTACACCAAACAGGGGGCTTGTACGAGCAGTACTTC. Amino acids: CASSLHQTGGLYEQYF.

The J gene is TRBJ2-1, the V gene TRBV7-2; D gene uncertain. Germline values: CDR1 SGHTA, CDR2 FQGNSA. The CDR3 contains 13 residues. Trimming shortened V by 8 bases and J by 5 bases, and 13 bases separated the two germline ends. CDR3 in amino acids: CASAQPVHNEQFF. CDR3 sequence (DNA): TGTGCCAGCGCGCAACCCGTCCACAATGAGCAGTTCTTC.

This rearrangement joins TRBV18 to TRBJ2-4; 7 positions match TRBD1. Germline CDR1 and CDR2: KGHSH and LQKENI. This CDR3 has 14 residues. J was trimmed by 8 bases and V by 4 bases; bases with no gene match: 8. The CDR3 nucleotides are TGTGCCAGCTCACGACAGGGCTCGACGGACATTCAGTACTTC. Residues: CASSRQGSTDIQYF.

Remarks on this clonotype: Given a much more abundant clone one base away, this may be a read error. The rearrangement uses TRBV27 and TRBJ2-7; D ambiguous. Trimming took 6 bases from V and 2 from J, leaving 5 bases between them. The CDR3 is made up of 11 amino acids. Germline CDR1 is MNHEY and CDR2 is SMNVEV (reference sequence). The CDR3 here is CASSWAYEQYF. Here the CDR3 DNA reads TGTGCCAGCAGCTGGGCCTACGAGCAGTACTTC.